The clone carrying this T cell receptor beta chain has a single count. What it binds is not known. The CDR3 loop spans 15 amino acids. V was cut by 3 bases and J by 4 bases, with 15 bases left in between. The germline gives CDR1 SGHTA, CDR2 FQGNSA. Reverse transcription of about 0.45 to 1 ug RNA was carried out with random hexamers. A single record per CDR3 protein comes from TCRdb applying MiXCR to the immunoSEQ multiplex PCR reads. The profile covers 100,000 to 150,000 distinct CDR3 sequences, with around 96% appearing a single time and over 0.065% taken by the ten largest. The data originate from a study of CD8 T cells in Susac syndrome. Study-wide points: The relatively small number of individuals in the TCR sequencing and HLA analysis was acknowledged by the study.

The sequenced sample was CD4+ T cells from PBMCs. The chain joins TRBV7-2 to TRBJ1-1; D gene ambiguous. The TCR comes from a human donor in good health. The CDR3 reads CASSFHHGEGTEAFF. CDR3 coding DNA: TGTGCCAGCAGCTTCCACCACGGGGAGGGCACTGAAGCTTTCTTT.